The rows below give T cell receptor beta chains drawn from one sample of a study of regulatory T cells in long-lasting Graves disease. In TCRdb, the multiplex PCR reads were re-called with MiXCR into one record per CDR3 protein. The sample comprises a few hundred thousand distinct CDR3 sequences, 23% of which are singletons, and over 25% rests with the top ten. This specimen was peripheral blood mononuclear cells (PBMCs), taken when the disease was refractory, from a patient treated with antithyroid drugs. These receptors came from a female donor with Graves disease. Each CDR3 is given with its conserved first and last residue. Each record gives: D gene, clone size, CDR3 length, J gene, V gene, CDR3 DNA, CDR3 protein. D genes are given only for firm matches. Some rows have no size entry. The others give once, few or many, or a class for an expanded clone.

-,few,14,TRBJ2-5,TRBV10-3,TGTGCCATCAGTAAGGACAGACCCCAAGAGACCCAGTACTTC,CAISKDRPQETQYF
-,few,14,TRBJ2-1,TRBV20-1,TGCAGTGCTCCCGAAGCTCTATTTGACGATGAGCAGTTCTTC,CSAPEALFDDEQFF
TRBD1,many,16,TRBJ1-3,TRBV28,TGTGCCAGCAGTTTACTCACGGACAGGGCTGGAAACACCATATATTTT,CASSLLTDRAGNTIYF
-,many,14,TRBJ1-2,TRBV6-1,TGTGCCAGCAGTGTTTCCTCCGGGAACTATGGCTACACCTTC,CASSVSSGNYGYTF
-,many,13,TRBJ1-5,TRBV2,TGTGCCAGCAGTGGGTGGGGCAATCAGCCCCAGCATTTT,CASSGWGNQPQHF
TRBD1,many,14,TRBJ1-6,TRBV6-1,TGTGCCAGCAGATTCGGACAGGGGGGATCACCCCTCCACTTT,CASRFGQGGSPLHF
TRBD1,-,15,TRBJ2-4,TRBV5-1,TGCGCCAGCAGCACAAGGACAGGGACCCCAAACATTCAGTACTTC,CASSTRTGTPNIQYF
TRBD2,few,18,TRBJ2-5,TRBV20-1,TGCAGTGCTAACTTCCCGGGACTAGCGGGAGGGCCCAGGGAGACCCAGTACTTC,CSANFPGLAGGPRETQYF
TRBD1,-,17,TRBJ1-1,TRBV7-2,TGTGCCAGCAGCCCGGAATGGGACAGGGGCACGAACACTGAAGCTTTCTTT,CASSPEWDRGTNTEAFF
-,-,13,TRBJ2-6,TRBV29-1,TGCAGCGCACTGGGGTCTGGGGCCAACGTCCTGACTTTC,CSALGSGANVLTF
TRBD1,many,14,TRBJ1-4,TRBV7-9,TGTGCCAGCAGCTTAGAGACAGGGAATGAAAAACTGTTTTTT,CASSLETGNEKLFF
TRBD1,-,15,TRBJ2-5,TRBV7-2,TGTGCCAGCGGCTCCGGACAGGGGGCACGACAGACCCAGTACTTC,CASGSGQGARQTQYF
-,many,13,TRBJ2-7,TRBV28,TGTGCCAGCAGACCCCGGGCATTCTACGAGCAGTACTTC,CASRPRAFYEQYF
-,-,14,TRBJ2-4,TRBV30,TGTGCCTGGAGAGATGCGCCAGCCAAAAACATTCAGTACTTC,CAWRDAPAKNIQYF
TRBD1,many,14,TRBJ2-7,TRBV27,TGTGCCAGCAGTTCGGGACAGGGCTCCTACGAGCAGTACTTC,CASSSGQGSYEQYF
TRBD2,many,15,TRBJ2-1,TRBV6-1,TGTGCCAGCACCACAACGGCGGGAGCCTACAATGAGCAGTTCTTC,CASTTTAGAYNEQFF
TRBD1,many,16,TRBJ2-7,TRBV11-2,TGTGCCAGCAGCCCATTACAGGGGCCCGCACCTTACGAGCAGTACTTC,CASSPLQGPAPYEQYF
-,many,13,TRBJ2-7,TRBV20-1,TGCAGTGCTAGAGCCCTCGGGGTCTACGAGCAGTACTTC,CSARALGVYEQYF
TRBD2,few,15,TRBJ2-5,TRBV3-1,TGTGCCAGCAGCCCGCTAGCGGGAGGACAAGAGACCCAGTACTTC,CASSPLAGGQETQYF
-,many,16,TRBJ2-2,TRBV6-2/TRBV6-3,TGTGCCAGCAGTTACTCGAGCATATACTACACCGGGGAGCTGTTTTTT,CASSYSSIYYTGELFF
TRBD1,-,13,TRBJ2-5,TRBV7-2,TGTGCCGGCAGCTCCCGGGACAGGGGGGCCCAGTACTTC,CAGSSRDRGAQYF
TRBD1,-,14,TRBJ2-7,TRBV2,TGTGCCAGCAGCTCCGGGACAGGGGGCATCGAGCAGTACTTC,CASSSGTGGIEQYF
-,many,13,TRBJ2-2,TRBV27,TGTGCCAGCAACCTGCAATGCACCGGGGAGCTGTTTTTT,CASNLQCTGELFF
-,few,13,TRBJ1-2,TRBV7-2,TGTGCCAGCAGCGTCGGGACGACGGTTGGCTACACCTTC,CASSVGTTVGYTF
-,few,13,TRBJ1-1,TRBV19,TGTGCCAGTAGTATCGGCAGTTACACTGAAGCTTTCTTT,CASSIGSYTEAFF
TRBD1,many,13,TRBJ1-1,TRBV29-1,TGCAGCGTACAGGGGTTTTCGAACACTGAAGCTTTCTTT,CSVQGFSNTEAFF
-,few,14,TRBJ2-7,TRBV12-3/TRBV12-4,TGTGCCAGCAGTTTCTCCGGGGCGGTCTACGAGCAGTACTTC,CASSFSGAVYEQYF
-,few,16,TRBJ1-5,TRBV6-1,TGTGCCAGCAGTCCGGGACGTAGATCACCCAATCAGCCCCAGCATTTT,CASSPGRRSPNQPQHF
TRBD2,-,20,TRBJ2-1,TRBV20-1,TGCAGTGCTAGAGCCGCCTGGCGGGTTGAGTCTAGCGGCTACTACAATGAGCAGTTCTTC,CSARAAWRVESSGYYNEQFF
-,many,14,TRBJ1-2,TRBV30,TGTGCCTGGAGACCTTTCACAGGAGTATATGGCTACACCTTC,CAWRPFTGVYGYTF
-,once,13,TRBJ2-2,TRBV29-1,TGCAGCGTCACCGTTGGGGTGACCCGGGAGCTGTTTTTT,CSVTVGVTRELFF
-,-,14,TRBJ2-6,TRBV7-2,TGTGCCTCCTATCCGGGGTCTGGGGCCAACGTCCTGACTTTC,CASYPGSGANVLTF
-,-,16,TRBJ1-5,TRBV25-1,TGTGCCAGCAGTGGCCCGGGTTGGGCTAGCAATCAGCCCCAGCATTTT,CASSGPGWASNQPQHF
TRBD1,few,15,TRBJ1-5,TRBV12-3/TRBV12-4,TGTGCCAGCAGATCGGGACAGATTAGCAATCAGCCCCAGCATTTT,CASRSGQISNQPQHF
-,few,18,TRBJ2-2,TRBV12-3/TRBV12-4,TGTGCCAGCAGTTTAGCGCGGAGGTTGTGGGTGAACACCGGGGAGCTGTTTTTT,CASSLARRLWVNTGELFF
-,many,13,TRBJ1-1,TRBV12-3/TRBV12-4,TGTGCCAGCAGACCAGGACACCAGAATGAAGCTTTCTTT,CASRPGHQNEAFF
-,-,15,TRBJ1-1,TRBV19,TGTGCCAGTAGTACCCCCCGGGTCGGTGGCACTGAAGCTTTCTTT,CASSTPRVGGTEAFF
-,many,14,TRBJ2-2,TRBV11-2,TGTGCCAGCATCACGGGGGCAGGCACCGGGGAGCTGTTTTTT,CASITGAGTGELFF
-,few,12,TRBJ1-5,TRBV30,TGTGCCTGGAATAAAGATGCCCAGCCCCAGCATTTT,CAWNKDAQPQHF
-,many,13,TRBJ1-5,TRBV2,TGTGCCAGCAGTGTCCCCGGGTCGGAGCCCCAGCATTTT,CASSVPGSEPQHF
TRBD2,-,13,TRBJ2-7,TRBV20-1,TGCAGTGCGAGGATAGCGGGATTCTACGAGCAGTACTTC,CSARIAGFYEQYF
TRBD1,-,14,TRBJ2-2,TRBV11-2,TGTGCCAGCAGGCGGACAGGGGATGCCGGGGAGCTGTTTTTT,CASRRTGDAGELFF
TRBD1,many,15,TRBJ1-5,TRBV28,TGTGCCAGCAGTTTCCAGGGGGCGAGCAATCAGCCCCAGCATTTT,CASSFQGASNQPQHF
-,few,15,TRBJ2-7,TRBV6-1,TGTGCCAGCAGTCTCAAAGACAGTCCGCCTTACGAGCAGTACTTC,CASSLKDSPPYEQYF
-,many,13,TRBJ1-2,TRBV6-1,TGTGCCAGCGTTCCCTCGGGGGCGAGCGGCTACACCTTC,CASVPSGASGYTF
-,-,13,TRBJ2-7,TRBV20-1,TGCAGCCTTGGGGCTATCGCCTCCTACGAGCAGTACTTC,CSLGAIASYEQYF